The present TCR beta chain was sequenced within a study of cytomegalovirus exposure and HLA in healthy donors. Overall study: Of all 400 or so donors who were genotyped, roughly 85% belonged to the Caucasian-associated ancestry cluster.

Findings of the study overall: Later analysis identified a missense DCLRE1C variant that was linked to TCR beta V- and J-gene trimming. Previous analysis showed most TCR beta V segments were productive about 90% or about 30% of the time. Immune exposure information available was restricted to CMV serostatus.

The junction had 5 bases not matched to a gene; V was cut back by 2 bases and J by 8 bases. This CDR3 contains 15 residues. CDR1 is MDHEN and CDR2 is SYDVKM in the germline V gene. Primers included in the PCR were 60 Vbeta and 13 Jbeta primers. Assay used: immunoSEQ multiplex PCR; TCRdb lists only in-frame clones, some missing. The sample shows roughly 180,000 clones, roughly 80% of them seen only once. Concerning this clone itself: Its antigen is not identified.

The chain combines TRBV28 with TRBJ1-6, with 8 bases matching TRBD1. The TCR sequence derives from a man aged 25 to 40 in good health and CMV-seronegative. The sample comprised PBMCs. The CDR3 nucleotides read TGTGCCAGCAGTTTAAAGCCGACAGGGGATTCACCCCTCCACTTT. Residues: CASSLKPTGDSPLHF.